Listed below are T cell receptor beta chains from one sample, sequenced in a study of shared clonotypes between healthy human individuals. Assay: immunoSEQ multiplex PCR; the TCRdb copy retains only in-frame clones and omits some. The top ten hold approximately 11% of the sample, which has around 500,000 clones, about 85% seen once. The sequencing input was PBMCs. The receptors were sampled from a woman between 40 and 50 years old in good health. Some clones in this sample may be carry-over from other donors' samples. Each CDR3 is given with its conserved first and last residue. A D gene is named only where the DNA matches it firmly. Only part of the rows carry a size: once, few, many, or a class if the clone is expanded.

V gene,clone size,CDR3 length,D gene,J gene,CDR3 DNA,CDR3 protein
TRBV5-5,once,16,TRBD2,TRBJ2-5,TGTGCCAGCAGCTCTAGCGGGAGCACGGTCCAAGAGACCCAGTACTTC,CASSSSGSTVQETQYF
TRBV7-9,few,15,TRBD2,TRBJ2-7,TGTGCCAGCAGCCCCGGACTAGCGTACTCCTACGAGCAGTACTTC,CASSPGLAYSYEQYF
TRBV5-4,NA,13,NA,TRBJ2-5,TGTGCCAGCAGCTCCGACAGGGAGGGGACCCAGTACTTC,CASSSDREGTQYF
TRBV20-1,NA,11,TRBD2,TRBJ2-7,TGCGTAGCGGAGGGAGGGTACGAGCAGTACTTC,CVAEGGYEQYF
TRBV18,NA,14,NA,TRBJ2-7,TGTGCCAGCTCAGGGGGCGGCAGCTCCTACGAGCAGTACTTC,CASSGGGSSYEQYF
TRBV10-3,NA,15,TRBD2,TRBJ2-1,TGTGCCATCACCCCCACTAGCGAGACTTACAATGAGCAGTTCTTC,CAITPTSETYNEQFF
TRBV7-9,NA,13,NA,TRBJ2-2,TGTGCCAGCAGCTTTGTTATCACCGGGGAGCTGTTTTTT,CASSFVITGELFF
TRBV18,NA,11,NA,TRBJ1-1,TGTGCCAGCTCACCGGCGGTAGAGGCTTTCTTT,CASSPAVEAFF
TRBV2,NA,11,TRBD1,TRBJ2-1,TGTGCCAGCAGGGGGACAGGCGAGCAGTTCTTC,CASRGTGEQFF
TRBV25-1,NA,13,NA,TRBJ1-1,TGTGCCAGCAGTGAATATTCGGACACTGAAGCTTTCTTT,CASSEYSDTEAFF
TRBV18,NA,16,TRBD2,TRBJ2-1,TGTGCCAGCTCACCATCGGCGGGAGGCGCCTACAATGAGCAGTTCTTC,CASSPSAGGAYNEQFF
TRBV2,once,12,NA,TRBJ2-5,TGTGCCAGCAGCGCCGGGCGAGAGACCCAGTACTTC,CASSAGRETQYF
TRBV10-3,NA,18,NA,TRBJ1-1,TGTGCCATACAACCGCACTTCGCAGGGGCCGTTTTGAACACTGAAGCTTTCTTT,CAIQPHFAGAVLNTEAFF
TRBV11-2,NA,16,NA,TRBJ2-5,TGTGCCAGCAGCTTTACCCCCCCGACAGGGAGGGAGACCCAGTACTTC,CASSFTPPTGRETQYF
TRBV18,NA,16,TRBD2,TRBJ2-2,TGTGCCAGCTCACCCGGGACTAGCGGGACCACCGGGGAGCTGTTTTTT,CASSPGTSGTTGELFF
TRBV6-4,NA,16,NA,TRBJ2-5,TGTGCCAGCAAGGGGCGGGACCTCGGGGAGTTTGAGACCCAGTACTTC,CASKGRDLGEFETQYF
TRBV29-1,NA,14,TRBD1,TRBJ2-3,TGCAGCGTGGGGACGACAGGGTTACCAGATACGCAGTATTTT,CSVGTTGLPDTQYF
TRBV27,NA,14,TRBD1,TRBJ2-7,TGTGCCAGCAGTCCAAGACAGGGGGCATACGAGCAGTACTTC,CASSPRQGAYEQYF
TRBV9,few,18,TRBD2,TRBJ2-3,TGTGCCAGCAGCGTAGGGACTAGCGGTTTTCCTAGCACAGATACGCAGTATTTT,CASSVGTSGFPSTDTQYF
TRBV28,NA,14,TRBD2,TRBJ2-5,TGTGCCAGCAGCCCCGGACTAGCGAAAGAGACCCAGTACTTC,CASSPGLAKETQYF
TRBV30,NA,13,TRBD1,TRBJ1-1,TGTGCCTGGAGTGCGACAGGGGGCACTGAAGCTTTCTTT,CAWSATGGTEAFF
TRBV10-3,NA,16,NA,TRBJ1-5,TGTGCCATCAGTGAGTCTAGCGGGAATAGCAATCAGCCCCAGCATTTT,CAISESSGNSNQPQHF
TRBV7-8,NA,14,NA,TRBJ2-2,TGTGCCAGCAGCTTAAGGAGGACTGCCGGGGAGCTGTTTTTT,CASSLRRTAGELFF
TRBV27,NA,14,TRBD1,TRBJ1-1,TGTGCCAGCACGGGGACAGGGTGGAACACTGAAGCTTTCTTT,CASTGTGWNTEAFF
TRBV7-6,NA,15,TRBD2,TRBJ2-2,TGTGCCAGCAGCTTACTGCGGGAGCACACCGGGGAGCTGTTTTTT,CASSLLREHTGELFF
TRBV4-3,NA,14,TRBD1,TRBJ1-2,TGCGCCAGCAGCCAAGAGGGACAGGGGGAAGGCTACACCTTC,CASSQEGQGEGYTF